The 27 T cell receptor beta chains below were found in one sample sequenced in a study of cytomegalovirus exposure and HLA in healthy donors. PCR involved 60 Vbeta and 13 Jbeta primers. Assay: immunoSEQ multiplex PCR; the TCRdb copy retains only in-frame clones and omits some. This table has about 170,000 clones, roughly four fifths appearing once. Sequenced material: PBMCs. The receptors stem from a woman in her late teens or twenties in good health and CMV-seropositive.

J is TRBJ1-1 and V is TRBV2, with 7 bases that match TRBD1. Germline V gene data show CDR1 as SNHLY and CDR2 as FYNNEI. CDR3 length: 14 residues. The ends lost 8 bases at V and 1 base at J; junction bases unmatched: 7. This CDR3 is CASGKGTENTEAFF. The DNA of the CDR3 is TGTGCCAGCGGAAAGGGGACAGAGAACACTGAAGCTTTCTTT.

The V gene is TRBV6-1, the J gene TRBJ2-7; perhaps TRBD1 as D (6 bases). V was clipped by 1 base and J by 1 base, with 11 bases between them. Per germline, CDR1 MNHNS and CDR2 SASEGT. The CDR3 totals 15 residues. Written as DNA, the CDR3 is TGTGCCAGCAGTGAAGTTTCAGGGGAATCCTACGAGCAGTACTTC. Protein: CASSEVSGESYEQYF.

This chain joins TRBV11-2 and TRBJ2-2; no definite D call. Germline V gene data show CDR1 as SGHAT and CDR2 as FQNNGV. CDR3 length equals 13 residues. V lost 4 bases to trimming and J lost 7 bases, with 10 bases between them. The CDR3 DNA reads as TGTGCCAGCAGCTCCCTTTCGGGCGGGGAGCTGTTTTTT. It encodes CASSSLSGGELFF.

This chain connects TRBV5-6 to TRBJ1-2; D is unclear. Germline CDR1 is SGHDT and CDR2 is YYEEEE. The CDR3 is made up of 14 amino acids. Trimming removed 3 bases from V and 1 base from J, with 10 bases in between. CDR3 bases: TGTGCCAGCAGCTCGCGAGGGTTTAACTATGGCTACACCTTC. Translating gives CASSSRGFNYGYTF.

The chain employs TRBV5-1 and TRBJ2-7, with D tentatively TRBD1 (6 bases). Trimming shortened V by 2 bases and J by 3 bases, and 21 bases separated the two germline ends. From germline, CDR1 is SGHRS and CDR2 YFSETQ. There are 17 residues in the CDR3. CDR3 sequence reads: CASSFPRNRVGGYEQYF. As DNA, the CDR3 is TGCGCCAGCAGCTTTCCTCGAAACAGGGTAGGGGGCTACGAGCAGTACTTC.

The rearrangement joins TRBV19 to TRBJ2-7; TRBD1 matches 7 bases. The J segment lost 3 bases and the V segment lost 5 bases, leaving 10 bases of the junction unmatched. Germline V gene lookup returns CDR1 LNHDA and CDR2 SQIVND (reference sequence). This CDR3 contains 15 residues. The CDR3 coding sequence is TGTGCCAGTAGTGTCACCCGGGACAGTGGCTACGAGCAGTACTTC. Its translation is CASSVTRDSGYEQYF.

This chain joins TRBV30 and TRBJ1-5, with TRBD1 matching over 7 bases. Germline CDR1 reads GTSNPN; CDR2 reads SVGIG (reference sequence). The CDR3 runs 13 residues. The junction had 5 bases not matched to a gene; V was cut back by 5 bases and J by 4 bases. This chain's CDR3 is CAWGPDRNQPQHF. CDR3 sequence (DNA): TGTGCCTGGGGACCGGACAGGAATCAGCCCCAGCATTTT.

The chain uses TRBV5-6 and TRBJ2-1, with 7 bases identical to TRBD1. The ends lost 0 bases at V and 7 bases at J; junction bases unmatched: 13. Germline assignment: CDR1 SGHDT and CDR2 YYEEEE. The CDR3 totals 17 residues. CDR3 coding DNA: TGTGCCAGCAGCTTGGCCACGACCACACAGGGGTTTAATGAGCAGTTCTTC. The encoded protein is CASSLATTTQGFNEQFF. Complete variable domain (other parts from reference TRBV5-6 and TRBJ2-1): DAGVTQSPTHLIKTRGQQVTLRCSPKSGHDTVSWYQQALGQGPQFIFQYYEEEERQRGNFPDRFSGHQFPNYSSELNVNALLLGDSALYLCASSLATTTQGFNEQFFGPGTRLTVL.

This chain joins TRBV5-4 and TRBJ1-2; possible D gene TRBD1, 5 bases. Germline V lookup: CDR1 SGHNT, CDR2 YYREEE (reference sequence). Trimming shortened V by 4 bases and J by 7 bases, and 20 bases separated the two germline ends. The CDR3 runs 15 residues. The CDR3 loop reads CASSQPRGTSGGYTF. As DNA, the CDR3 is TGTGCCAGCAGCCAGCCACGGGGGACCTCGGGTGGCTACACCTTC.

The V gene is TRBV11-2, the J gene TRBJ1-1; D perhaps matches TRBD1 (6 bases). V was pared by 4 bases and J by 6 bases, with 15 bases between. CDR3 length: 14 residues. Germline V gene lookup returns CDR1 SGHAT and CDR2 FQNNGV. The CDR3 sequence is CASSSPRGIPEAFF. The CDR3 DNA reads TGTGCCAGCAGCTCCCCGAGGGGGATACCTGAAGCTTTCTTT.

V and J are TRBV7-7 and TRBJ2-7; no clear D gene. This CDR3 is 13 amino acids long. CDR1 and CDR2 (germline): SSHAT, FNYEAQ (reference sequence). Trimming removed 4 bases at V and 9 bases at J, with 16 bases between. CDR3 coding DNA: TGTGCCAGCAGCTCAGAGGAGAAGGATCGGCAGTACTTC. It is translated as CASSSEEKDRQYF.

This chain uses TRBV7-9 with TRBJ1-6, with D possibly being TRBD1 (5 bases). V lost 5 bases and J 7 bases, leaving 24 bases between the germline ends. The CDR3 extends over 18 amino acids. CDR1 SEHNR and CDR2 FQNEAQ come from the germline V gene (reference sequence). The chain's CDR3 is CASSRGGGTGGSNSPLHF. In DNA, the CDR3 is TGTGCCAGCAGCCGGGGCGGAGGGACGGGGGGATCCAATTCACCCCTCCACTTT.

This clone appeared a few times. This rearrangement joins TRBV6-6 to TRBJ2-7, with D perhaps TRBD1 (5 bases). V lost 6 bases and J lost 3, with 9 bases in between. CDR3 length equals 12 residues. From germline, CDR1 is MNHNY and CDR2 SVGAGI (reference sequence). The DNA of the CDR3 is TGTGCCAGCAGCCCCCAGGGCTACGAGCAGTACTTC. This gives the protein CASSPQGYEQYF.

V gene TRBV27 combines with J gene TRBJ2-3, with 7 positions matching TRBD1. This CDR3 comprises 14 residues. Germline trimming cut 6 bases from V and 2 bases from J; bases unmatched to any gene: 5. Per germline, CDR1 MNHEY and CDR2 SMNVEV (reference sequence). The CDR3 nucleotides are TGTGCCAGCAGAGCCGGACAGGCCACAGATACGCAGTATTTT. This encodes CASRAGQATDTQYF.

This clone was counted between two and nine times. V is TRBV5-1 and J is TRBJ1-2; 7 bases line up with TRBD1. This CDR3 has 13 residues. CDR1 is SGHRS, CDR2 YFSETQ, per germline. Trimming cost V 3 bases and J 8 bases; bases outside gene matches: 7. In nucleotides, the CDR3 is TGCGCCAGCAGCTGGGGACAGACCGAGGGCTACACCTTC. Translating it yields CASSWGQTEGYTF.

V usage is TRBV4-3 and J usage is TRBJ1-5; 7 positions match TRBD1. The CDR3 consists of 17 residues. J lost 2 bases, V lost 0 bases, and 7 bases had no gene match. Germline V lookup: CDR1 LGHNA, CDR2 YSLEER. CDR3 nucleotide sequence: TGCGCCAGCAGCCAAGATAAACAGGGGCCCGGCAATCAGCCCCAGCATTTT. This encodes CASSQDKQGPGNQPQHF.

The J gene is TRBJ1-2, the V gene TRBV7-9; 9 nucleotides align to TRBD1. Germline V gene lookup returns CDR1 SEHNR and CDR2 FQNEAQ (reference sequence). The CDR3 sequence is 13 residues long. The V and J ends lost 5 bases and 14 bases, in that order; junction bases with no gene match: 12. This chain's CDR3 is CASSPGPGQGKTF. The CDR3 nucleotides read TGTGCCAGCAGCCCCGGACCGGGACAGGGAAAGACCTTC. Using reference TRBV7-9 and TRBJ1-2 for the parts outside the CDR3, the full variable domain is DTGVSQNPRHKITKRGQNVTFRCDPISEHNRLYWYRQTLGQGPEFLTYFQNEAQLEKSRLLSDRFSAERPKGSFSTLEIQRTEQGDSAMYLCASSPGPGQGKTFGSGTRLTVV.

The rearrangement uses TRBV7-9 and TRBJ1-1, with D maybe TRBD1 (5 bases). Germline lookup yields CDR1 SEHNR and CDR2 FQNEAQ (reference sequence). Trimming cost V 5 bases and J 3 bases, with 7 bases left between them. The CDR3 sequence is 12 residues long. The CDR3 sequence: CASSAGDTEAFF. The CDR3 bases are TGTGCCAGCAGCGCGGGGGACACTGAAGCTTTCTTT.

The sample holds one count of this clone. The CDR3 DNA sequence: TGCGCCAGCAGCCAAGATTTCGGGGGAGTTGCTAATGAAAAACTGTTTTTT. This encodes CASSQDFGGVANEKLFF. The chain is built from TRBV4-1 and TRBJ1-4; tentatively, D is TRBD1 (5 bases). Germline CDR1 and CDR2: MGHRA and YSYEKL. The CDR3 consists of 17 residues. The germline V and J ends were trimmed by 0 bases and 3 bases, with 14 bases remaining between them.

The V call is TRBV20-1, the J call TRBJ1-1; D is uncertain. The CDR3 spans 11 residues. From germline, CDR1 is DFQATT and CDR2 SNEGSKA (reference sequence). The CDR3 nucleotides read TGCATCAATTCTCCGGACACTGAAGCTTTCTTT. Its translation: CINSPDTEAFF.

V is TRBV5-1 and J is TRBJ1-5; 9 bases align to TRBD1. This CDR3 comprises 14 residues. The germline gives CDR1 SGHRS, CDR2 YFSETQ. The V gene end was trimmed by 2 bases and the J gene end by 7 bases; junction bases not matched to a gene: 4. The CDR3: CASSLGTGTQPQHF. The DNA for the CDR3 is TGCGCCAGCAGCTTAGGGACAGGGACGCAGCCCCAGCATTTT.

The chain carries TRBV28 and TRBJ1-1; D is unresolved. CDR3 size: 14 residues. V was pared by 6 bases and J by 5 bases, with 16 bases between. CDR1 and CDR2 (germline): MDHEN, SYDVKM. CDR3 region: CASSPPRRRTEAFF. For the CDR3, the DNA is TGTGCCAGCAGCCCGCCTAGGAGGAGGACTGAAGCTTTCTTT.

This clone was seen a single time. J is TRBJ2-6 and V is TRBV28; TRBD2 is a possible D gene (5 bases). Germline CDR1 is MDHEN and CDR2 is SYDVKM. V was shortened by 6 bases and J by 0 bases, with 21 bases between the two germline ends. This CDR3 is 19 amino acids long. The CDR3 loop reads CASSPSRRTGNSGANVLTF. CDR3 sequence (DNA): TGTGCCAGCAGCCCCAGTCGCAGGACGGGGAACTCTGGGGCCAACGTCCTGACTTTC.

The V and J genes are TRBV28 and TRBJ2-7; 9 bases align to TRBD1. CDR3 length: 13 amino acids. Unmatched junction bases numbered 6, after V lost 6 bases and J lost 6 bases. Germline V lookup: CDR1 MDHEN, CDR2 SYDVKM. CDR3 coding DNA: TGTGCCAGCAGCTCCCCGGACAGGGGCGAGCAGTACTTC. Amino acid sequence: CASSSPDRGEQYF.

This chain joins TRBV7-9 and TRBJ1-4; 9 bases line up with TRBD1. J was trimmed by 5 bases and V by 4 bases; bases with no gene match: 2. The CDR3 is 14 amino acids. Germline CDR1 is SEHNR and CDR2 is FQNEAQ (reference sequence). The chain's CDR3 is CASSSDRGNEKLFF. CDR3 in DNA: TGTGCCAGCAGCTCGGACAGGGGAAATGAAAAACTGTTTTTT.

The chain links TRBV28 to TRBJ2-1, with TRBD2 matching over 9 bases. The length of the CDR3 is 16 residues. Trimming cost V 5 bases and J 7 bases; bases outside gene matches: 12. CDR1 MDHEN and CDR2 SYDVKM come from the germline V gene. The CDR3 DNA sequence: TGTGCCAGCAGTACACCGGGACTAGCTCACAAGAATGAGCAGTTCTTC. This gives the protein CASSTPGLAHKNEQFF. Variable domain in full (rest from reference TRBV28 and TRBJ2-1): DVKVTQSSRYLVKRTGEKVFLECVQDMDHENMFWYRQDPGLGLRLIYFSYDVKMKEKGDIPEGYSVSREKKERFSLILESASTNQTSMYLCASSTPGLAHKNEQFFGPGTRLTVL.

The V and J genes are TRBV28 and TRBJ1-6; D gene ambiguous. Trimming took off 3 bases at V and 6 bases at J, with 6 bases between the two ends. The germline gives CDR1 MDHEN, CDR2 SYDVKM. The CDR3 length is 13 residues. CDR3: CASSLYRNSPLHF. The CDR3, as DNA: TGTGCCAGCAGTTTGTATCGTAATTCACCCCTCCACTTT. The full variable domain, its missing parts supplied by reference TRBV28 and TRBJ1-6, is DVKVTQSSRYLVKRTGEKVFLECVQDMDHENMFWYRQDPGLGLRLIYFSYDVKMKEKGDIPEGYSVSREKKERFSLILESASTNQTSMYLCASSLYRNSPLHFGNGTRLTVT.